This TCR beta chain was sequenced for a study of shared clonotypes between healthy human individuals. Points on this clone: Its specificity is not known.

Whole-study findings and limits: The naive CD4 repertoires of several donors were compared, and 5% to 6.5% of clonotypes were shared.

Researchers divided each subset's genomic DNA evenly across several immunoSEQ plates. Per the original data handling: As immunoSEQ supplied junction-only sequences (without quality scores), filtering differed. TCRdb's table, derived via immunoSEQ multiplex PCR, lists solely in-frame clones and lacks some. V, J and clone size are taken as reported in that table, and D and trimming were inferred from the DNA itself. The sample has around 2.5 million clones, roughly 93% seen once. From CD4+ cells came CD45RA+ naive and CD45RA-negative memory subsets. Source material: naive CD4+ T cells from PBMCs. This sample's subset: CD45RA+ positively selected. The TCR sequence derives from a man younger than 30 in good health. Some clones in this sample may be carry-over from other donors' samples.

Written as DNA, the CDR3 is TGTGCCAGCAGTTACTCCAGGGGGGTGAACACCGGGGAGCTGTTTTTT. This codes for CASSYSRGVNTGELFF. V gene TRBV6-6 combines with J gene TRBJ2-2; D may be TRBD1 (7 bases). CDR1 is MNHNY and CDR2 is SVGAGI in the germline V gene (reference sequence). There are 16 residues in the CDR3. V was trimmed by 0 bases and J by 1 base, leaving 9 bases between them.